These 23 T cell receptor beta chains share one sample of origin, sequenced in a study of blood T cell repertoires in COVID-19. Method: immunoSEQ multiplex PCR; TCRdb's copy keeps in-frame clones and lacks some. The sample includes around 340,000 clones, 80% to 90% of them seen just once. Sequenced: PBMCs or T cells enriched from blood (not recorded which). Source of these receptors: a woman aged 40 to 50 with acute COVID-19.

This chain links TRBV27 with TRBJ1-4; a possible D gene is TRBD1 (6 bases). The CDR3 totals 15 residues. Per the germline V gene, CDR1 is MNHEY and CDR2 is SMNVEV (reference sequence). V was pared by 2 bases and J by 7 bases, with 14 bases between. CDR3 bases: TGTGCCAGCAGTTTACTAGGGGTAGGGGGTGAAAAACTGTTTTTT. Translation: CASSLLGVGGEKLFF.

The chain combines TRBV19 with TRBJ1-1; D might be TRBD1 (5 bases). CDR1 LNHDA and CDR2 SQIVND come from the germline V gene (reference sequence). Trimming pared 0 bases from V and 7 bases from J, leaving 15 bases between. The CDR3 sequence is 15 residues long. The CDR3 region has the DNA TGTGCCAGTAGTATAGATCAGGGAGGGCTAGGTGAAGCTTTCTTT. This sequence encodes CASSIDQGGLGEAFF.

This chain connects TRBV7-9 to TRBJ1-2, with D perhaps matching TRBD1 (6 bases). CDR3 size: 13 residues. Trimming shortened V by 5 bases and J by 9 bases, and 16 bases separated the two germline ends. Germline CDR1 SEHNR, CDR2 FQNEAQ (reference sequence). This CDR3 reads CASSLGTPQRYTF. The CDR3 DNA sequence: TGTGCCAGCAGCCTCGGGACACCACAGCGCTACACCTTC.

This clone was found a few times. V gene TRBV4-1 combines with J gene TRBJ1-6; possible D gene TRBD1, 6 bases. V was cut by 1 base and J by 9 bases, with 13 bases left in between. Germline CDR1 MGHRA, CDR2 YSYEKL. The CDR3 totals 15 residues. The CDR3: CASSQVGTLTSPLHF. CDR3 sequence (DNA): TGCGCCAGCAGCCAAGTTGGGACATTAACTTCACCCCTCCACTTT.

Turning to this clone: This sample includes further DNA sequences coding for the same CDR3. DNA for the CDR3: TGTGCCAGCAGTGGTTTAAACACCGGGGAGCTGTTTTTT. Translation gives CASSGLNTGELFF. The chain employs TRBV2 and TRBJ2-2; D remains ambiguous. The CDR3 sequence is 13 residues long. The germline V gene has CDR1 SNHLY and CDR2 FYNNEI. Trimming removed 4 bases at V and 2 bases at J, with 5 bases between.

The V and J genes are TRBV19 and TRBJ2-7, with D perhaps matching TRBD1 (6 bases). Germline V gene sequence: CDR1 LNHDA, CDR2 SQIVND (reference sequence). V gave up 8 bases and J gave up 7 bases, with 18 bases separating them. The CDR3 runs 13 residues. CDR3 DNA sequence: TGTGCCAGTGGGGGCACTCGAACGGGGGAGCAGTACTTC. Translation gives CASGGTRTGEQYF.

This clone has only one observation. The chain carries TRBV4-3 and TRBJ2-2, with TRBD2 identical over 7 bases. The CDR3 covers 15 residues. With V trimmed by 1 base and J by 5 bases, 4 bases remained unmatched. Germline CDR1 and CDR2: LGHNA and YSLEER. CDR3 protein: CASSQVGLDTGELFF. The CDR3 DNA is TGCGCCAGCAGCCAAGTCGGACTAGATACCGGGGAGCTGTTTTTT.

V and J are TRBV19 and TRBJ1-4; D is possibly TRBD1 (5 bases). V gave up 7 bases and J gave up 3 bases, with 9 bases separating them. In germline, CDR1 is LNHDA, CDR2 SQIVND (reference sequence). CDR3 length: 13 residues. The CDR3 DNA reads as TGTGCCAGTACAGGGTCCTCTAATGAAAAACTGTTTTTT. As protein: CASTGSSNEKLFF.

This clone showed up just a few times. J is TRBJ2-1 and V is TRBV16, with D maybe TRBD1 (5 bases). Germline-derived CDR1 and CDR2 are KGHSY and FQNENV. The V gene lost 2 bases and the J gene lost 4 bases, with 12 bases spanning the gap. The CDR3 sequence is 15 residues long. The DNA for the CDR3 is TGTGCCAGCAGCCAAGGCCAGGGTCAATACAATGAGCAGTTCTTC. Its protein product is CASSQGQGQYNEQFF.

There are a few counts of this clone. The rearrangement links TRBV14 to TRBJ1-4, with a weak D call TRBD1 (5 bases). CDR1 is SGHDN and CDR2 is FVKESK in the germline V gene. This CDR3 region has 15 residues. With 1 base removed from V and 7 bases from J, the gap between germline ends came to 13 bases. The CDR3 nucleotides are TGTGCCAGCAGCCAAGCGGGGGGTATGGCTGAAAAACTGTTTTTT. As protein: CASSQAGGMAEKLFF.

The chain combines TRBV4-3 with TRBJ1-2, with D possibly TRBD1 on 5 matching bases. The CDR3 sequence is 15 residues long. With 5 bases removed from V and 6 bases from J, the gap between germline ends came to 19 bases. CDR1 LGHNA and CDR2 YSLEER come from the germline V gene. This CDR3 reads CASSSSRQGEHGYTF. The CDR3 coding sequence is TGCGCCAGCAGCTCCTCCCGGCAGGGTGAGCATGGCTACACCTTC.

The rearrangement joins TRBV19 to TRBJ1-5, with D unclear. This CDR3 is built from 15 residues. V dropped 3 bases and J dropped 0 bases, with 9 bases sitting between them. Germline V gives CDR1 LNHDA, CDR2 SQIVND (reference sequence). The CDR3 sequence is CASSIGPNSNQPQHF. CDR3 nucleotides: TGTGCCAGTAGTATTGGGCCTAATAGCAATCAGCCCCAGCATTTT.

The chain combines TRBV19 with TRBJ1-5; no reliable D call. The CDR3 runs 16 residues. Looked up from germline, CDR1 is LNHDA and CDR2 is SQIVND (reference sequence). Trimming left V 3 bases short and J 1 base short, with 13 bases between. CDR3 in amino acids: CASSIPSRGSNQPQHF. The CDR3 DNA reads TGTGCCAGTAGTATCCCTTCGCGGGGAAGCAATCAGCCCCAGCATTTT.

The chain employs TRBV18 and TRBJ1-4, with D possibly TRBD1 on 6 matching bases. CDR1 and CDR2 (germline): KGHSH, LQKENI. This CDR3 is built from 16 residues. Trimming took 3 bases from V and 5 from J, leaving 16 bases between them. The CDR3 region has the DNA TGTGCCAGCTCACCGACGACACAGGGCTACAATGAAAAACTGTTTTTT. Amino acid sequence: CASSPTTQGYNEKLFF.

The chain has TRBV4-1 and TRBJ1-2; TRBD1 is a possible D gene (5 bases). Per the germline V gene, CDR1 is MGHRA and CDR2 is YSYEKL. The CDR3 covers 14 residues. Trimming took 4 bases from V and 2 from J, leaving 11 bases between them. Here the CDR3 reads CASSRSTGNYGYTF. CDR3 nucleotides: TGCGCCAGCAGCCGTTCAACAGGAAACTATGGCTACACCTTC.

V usage is TRBV6-2 or TRBV6-3 and J usage is TRBJ2-1; 8 positions match TRBD2. With V trimmed by 7 bases and J by 1 base, 6 bases remained unmatched. The germline V gene encodes CDR1 MNHEY and CDR2 SVGEGT. The CDR3 spans 15 residues. CDR3 coding DNA: TGTGCCAGCACCCCCGGGAGGGGGTCCTACAATGAGCAGTTCTTC. As protein: CASTPGRGSYNEQFF.

This chain uses TRBV5-4 with TRBJ1-1, with a weak D call TRBD1 (5 bases). There are 17 residues in the CDR3. Trimming removed 4 bases from V and 0 bases from J, with 19 bases in between. Germline loops: CDR1 SGHNT, CDR2 YYREEE (reference sequence). This chain's CDR3 is CASSTLGGSTVNTEAFF. CDR3 nucleotide sequence: TGTGCCAGCAGCACACTGGGGGGGTCGACAGTGAACACTGAAGCTTTCTTT.

This chain connects TRBV6-5 to TRBJ2-5, with D unresolved. Trimming removed 7 bases from V and 2 bases from J, with 8 bases in between. This CDR3 spans 12 amino acids. Germline CDR1 reads MNHEY; CDR2 reads SVGAGI. CDR3 sequence reads: CASTRSQETQYF. The DNA for the CDR3 is TGTGCCAGCACGCGGTCTCAAGAGACCCAGTACTTC.

Comments on this clone: Distinct nucleotide sequences in the sample also encode this CDR3. The chain carries TRBV9 and TRBJ1-6; perhaps TRBD1 as D (5 bases). Germline values: CDR1 SGDLS, CDR2 YYNGEE. Trimming removed 0 bases at V and 7 bases at J, with 8 bases between. The CDR3 totals 14 residues. DNA for the CDR3: TGTGCCAGCAGCGTAGATCCAGGGAATTCACCCCTCCACTTT. Its protein is CASSVDPGNSPLHF.

The V call is TRBV5-4, the J call TRBJ2-7, with D possibly being TRBD1 (6 bases). There are 11 residues in the CDR3. Trimming took off 4 bases at V and 6 bases at J, with 8 bases between the two ends. The germline CDR1 and CDR2 sequences are SGHNT and YYREEE (reference sequence). The CDR3 region has the DNA TGTGCCAGCAGCCTAGGGGGCGAGCAGTACTTC. Amino acids: CASSLGGEQYF.

This clone was counted a single time. This sequence joins TRBV15 and TRBJ1-5; TRBD1 might be the D (5 bases). Germline loops: CDR1 LNHNV, CDR2 YYDKDF (reference sequence). The CDR3 runs to 17 residues. The V and J ends lost 2 bases and 1 base respectively, with 15 bases between them. CDR3 coding DNA: TGTGCCACCAGCAGACTCACGCGGACACGAAGCAATCAGCCCCAGCATTTT. Residues: CATSRLTRTRSNQPQHF.

This clone was observed a single time. The gene calls are TRBV5-4 and TRBJ2-1, with unresolved D. This CDR3 has 16 residues. V shed 0 bases and J shed 1 base, with 11 bases lying between them. From germline, CDR1 is SGHNT and CDR2 YYREEE (reference sequence). This chain's CDR3 is CASSLDSHTSYNEQFF. The DNA of the CDR3 is TGTGCCAGCAGCTTGGACAGCCATACATCCTACAATGAGCAGTTCTTC. Complete variable domain (other parts from reference TRBV5-4 and TRBJ2-1): ETGVTQSPTHLIKTRGQQVTLRCSSQSGHNTVSWYQQALGQGPQFIFQYYREEENGRGNFPPRFSGLQFPNYSSELNVNALELDDSALYLCASSLDSHTSYNEQFFGPGTRLTVL.

The CDR3 protein is CASSLRLAGVTDTQYF. The CDR3 bases are TGTGCCAGCAGCTTAAGGCTAGCGGGAGTAACAGATACGCAGTATTTT. J is TRBJ2-3 and V is TRBV7-3, with TRBD2 matching 10 bases. Germline CDR1 is SGHTA and CDR2 is FQGTGA. This CDR3 region has 16 residues. V gave up 1 base and J gave up 3 bases; unmatched junction bases: 4.